This TCR beta chain was retrieved from a study of blood T cells in healthy people across ages (dated by TCRdb to 2015 to 2017). At the level of the whole study: In model experiments, template switching captured roughly one uniquely barcoded TCR beta cDNA molecule for every two T cells. The study analyzed two additional independent replicas of 1 million unique cDNA reads from the same blood draw for two donors, one aged 18 to 29 and one aged 80 or older. Age-related changes in TCR beta repertoire diversity were measured in the study by deep sequencing normalized with unique cDNA molecular identifiers. Donors were grouped into four age groups: young (average approximately 15 years), middle-aged (39), aged (62) and long-lived (approximately 78). What the work shows at the level of the full study, not this receptor alone: There was a strong correlation between observed TCR beta diversity and the percentage of naive T cells measured by flow cytometry. Compared with the aged group, the long-lived group had more naive CD4+ T cells, fewer expanded clones and increased TCR diversity, suggesting age selection. As age increased, observed TCR beta diversity per million T cells dropped in a roughly linear way, and a significant reduction was already evident by age 40. Estimates of total diversity from one million sequenced T cells were regarded as lower bounds and underestimates. Because profiling used bulk unsorted PBMCs, naive and antigen-experienced compartments could not be compared conclusively. The CMV infection status of donors was not known, potentially confounding age-related changes in expanded clonotypes.

The approximately 39 donors, aged roughly 6 to 100 years, were systemically healthy Caucasian individuals from Russia. Each donor gave approximately 9.3 milliliters of peripheral blood, collected into EDTA-treated Vacutainer tubes. Ficoll-Paque density-gradient centrifugation was used to isolate PBMCs, with at least 6.5 million per sample. Total RNA, at least 6 micrograms per sample, was extracted from PBMCs with Trizol reagent. Naive CD45RAhigh/CD27high T cell percentages were measured by flow cytometry on a PBMC aliquot from every donor. About this clonotype itself: Its antigen is unknown. No base quality information exists; no much larger clone differs at one position.

The germline V gene supplies CDR1 SGDLS and CDR2 YYNGEE. Taken from cysteine to phenylalanine, the CDR3 has 14 residues. The CDR3 DNA has 42 bases and is translated from base 1. V drops 4 bases and J drops 3 bases, leaving 10 bases in between. Libraries were prepared through 5' RACE. Reads for this sample came from an Illumina HiSeq 2500. A second roughly 7 to 11 cycle PCR used a sample-barcoded 5' primer and a J-beta primer mix. A template-switch 5' adaptor carrying 12 random nucleotides introduced a unique molecular identifier onto each TCR beta cDNA molecule. At least 3 million CDR3-containing paired-end reads were obtained from each sample. First-strand cDNA synthesis was performed from all RNA using the Mint cDNA synthesis kit, with priming by a TRBC-specific oligonucleotide. All cDNA was treated with uracil-DNA glycosylase and then went through a first 18-cycle PCR with the universal primers M1SS and BC2_uni_R. The original pipeline was this. For normalization, 1 million high-quality reads were randomly selected from each sample, with every read carrying a distinct molecular identifier. Instead of being binned into consensus sequences, reads with shared molecular identifiers were discarded. MiTCR, set to a Q25 quality threshold and the strictest error-elimination algorithm, was used for CDR3 identification, clonotype clustering and error correction. A nonparametric unseen species model with Euler transformation was used to estimate a lower bound on total TCR beta diversity. TCRdb applied fastp at Q25 and MiXCR to the public reads, then kept only in-frame beta chains. Every distinct CDR3 protein forms one entry, paired with its most common genes and DNA. The V and J calls follow TCRdb's processing rather than the paper's. This sample is represented by around 700,000 distinct CDR3 sequences; around 25% of them were singletons. In total, the top ten clones hold 9% to 9.5% of the sample.

These data also featured in a second study, about T cells of mothers and their children. The second study also describes: Donors were nine systemically healthy Caucasian individuals: three mothers and their six children. cDNA synthesis consumed the entire amount of extracted RNA, loaded at approximately 1.6 ug RNA in each 15 ul reaction. In the second PCR, the M1S primer introduced both the sample barcodes and 2-4 random nucleotides. More than 9 million TCR beta CDR3 reads were obtained from each mother, and approximately 3 million reads were obtained from each child. Thymic selection similarly shapes TCR recombination output in related and unrelated pairs, with minor effect from inherited differences. Normalized repertoire overlap was always found to be slightly, but never significantly, higher in related mother-child pairs than in unrelated mother-child pairs. Persistent microchimeric T cell clones were not detected, at a sensitivity of about 100 clones per million clonotypes. To look for features that set related mother-child pairs apart from unrelated individuals, the researchers ran deep NGS to compare the TCR beta repertoires of mothers and children. The mean age was about 38 +/- 4 years for the mothers and about 12 +/- 4 years for the children. After adapter ligation with NEBNext reagents, the libraries were sequenced on Illumina HiSeq 2000 with 100+100 nt paired-end reads. Mother and child libraries were prepared a month apart and sequenced in separate runs to prevent cross-contamination. Each donor had between 500,000 and 2,000,000 distinct TCR beta clonotypes identified. Naive TCR beta clonotypes were estimated from low-frequency clonotypes matched to each donor's FACS-determined naive share, without sorting.

The chain uses TRBV9 and TRBJ2-2; too little of a D gene remains to name it. Input material: blood. The source of this sequence is a boy between 10 and 17 years old in good health. The sequence in DNA is TGTGCCAGCAGCCCTCGGCCGTACACCGGGGAGCTGTTTTTT. It is translated as CASSPRPYTGELFF.